Detailed here is one T cell receptor (beta chain). Its antigen is not identified. This entry belongs to a study of T cell responses to AZD1222 COVID-19 vaccine. General study results and limits: When two AZD1222 doses had been given, Spike-specific TCR breadth and depth rose. CD4 TCRs covered the whole spike, strongest at regions 160-218 and 743-854.

Here immunoSEQ multiplex PCR was the method, and the copy in TCRdb shows in-frame clones only, minus some. The table includes roughly 140,000 clones, roughly 90% detected once. Trimming stripped 1 base from V and 0 bases from J, with 7 bases between. The germline gives CDR1 MNHNS, CDR2 SASEGT. The CDR3 spans 14 residues. The receptor comes from an adult in good health. The material sequenced was peripheral blood, taken on day 0 of AZD1222 vaccination. This chain links TRBV6-1 with TRBJ2-7, with unresolved D. DNA of the CDR3: TGTGCCAGCAGTGAAGTTAGCTACTCCTACGAGCAGTACTTC. Its protein product is CASSEVSYSYEQYF.